The T cell receptor (beta chain) described here comes from a study of cytomegalovirus exposure and HLA in healthy donors. 60 Vbeta and 13 Jbeta primers were used in PCR. The table came from immunoSEQ multiplex PCR; TCRdb's copy has only in-frame clones and leaves some out. This sample has about 130,000 clones; over 75% occur once, and the top ten carry around 5%. Concerning this clone itself: The junction does not match germline at one end; this may be a read error.

This CDR3 region has 13 residues. Per germline, CDR1 SGHTA and CDR2 FQGNSA. The chain couples TRBV7-2 to TRBJ2-1; TRBD2 is a possible D gene (5 bases). What was sequenced was PBMCs. The clonotype comes from a man aged 25-45 years in good health. The CDR3 reads CDSSLESRDEQFF. DNA for the CDR3: TGTGACAGCAGCTTAGAGTCGCGGGATGAGCAGTTCTTC.